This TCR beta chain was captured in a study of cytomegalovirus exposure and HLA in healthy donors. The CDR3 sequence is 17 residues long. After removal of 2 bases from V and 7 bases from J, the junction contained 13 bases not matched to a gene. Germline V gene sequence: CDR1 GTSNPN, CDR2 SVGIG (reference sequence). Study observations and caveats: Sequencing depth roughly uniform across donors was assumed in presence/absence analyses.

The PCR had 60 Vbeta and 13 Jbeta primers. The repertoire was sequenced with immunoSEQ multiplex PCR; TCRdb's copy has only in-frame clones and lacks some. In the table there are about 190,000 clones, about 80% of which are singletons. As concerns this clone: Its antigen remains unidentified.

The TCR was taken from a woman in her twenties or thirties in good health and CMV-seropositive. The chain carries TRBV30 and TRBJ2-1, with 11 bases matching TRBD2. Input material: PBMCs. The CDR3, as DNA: TGTGCCTGGAGTTCTGAATCACTAGCGGGAGCGGGGAATGAGCAGTTCTTC. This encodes CAWSSESLAGAGNEQFF.